This T cell receptor (beta chain) was captured in a study of identical twins. There are 16 residues in the CDR3. J lost 5 bases, V lost 6 bases, and 12 bases had no gene match. TCRdb reprocessed the 5' RACE reads via MiXCR and lists one record per CDR3 protein. The sample carries under 900,000 distinct CDR3 sequences, more than 9% recorded once. These data also formed part of another study, on yellow fever vaccine responses in identical twins.

The TCR sequence derives from a woman under 30 in good health. The sample taken for sequencing was PBMCs. The J gene is TRBJ2-5, the V gene TRBV12-3 or TRBV12-4; 10 nucleotides agree with TRBD1. This CDR3 reads CASRDETGGSRETQYF. The CDR3 DNA follows: TGTGCCAGCAGGGACGAGACAGGGGGCTCGAGGGAGACCCAGTACTTC.